What follows are 9 T cell receptor beta chains derived from one specimen sequenced in a study of T cells in Graves' hyperthyroidism and ophthalmopathy. There were TCR beta CDR3 regions amplified from RNA transcripts. During a first-round RT-PCR of the TCR CDR3, the HTBI primer set was used. MiXCR, applied by TCRdb to the multiplex PCR reads, yields one record per CDR3 protein. The sample has some 460,000 distinct CDR3 sequences; around 16% are singletons. The sequencing input was blood. These receptors originate from a woman aged 18-30 years with Graves' hyperthyroidism.

The chain links TRBV4-2 to TRBJ2-7; TRBD1 is a possible D gene (5 bases). Germline CDR1 LGHNA, CDR2 YNFKEQ. Trimming stripped 1 base from V and 4 bases from J, with 20 bases between. The CDR3 is 17 amino acids. The CDR3 reads CASSQGGSRTYPYEQYF. In nucleotides, the CDR3 is TGTGCCAGCAGCCAAGGGGGAAGCCGGACATACCCTTACGAGCAGTACTTC.

This chain links TRBV19 with TRBJ2-5, with D possibly being TRBD1 (6 bases). Germline-derived CDR1 and CDR2 are LNHDA and SQIVND (reference sequence). CDR3 size: 12 residues. Trimming stripped 9 bases from V and 2 bases from J, with 10 bases between. In DNA, the CDR3 is TGTGCCAGCCAGGACAGACAAGAGACCCAGTACTTC. Encoded protein: CASQDRQETQYF.

This clonotype has ten or more counts. The CDR3 spells CASSPAGRRGAYTEAFF. The CDR3 DNA reads TGTGCCAGCTCACCAGCTGGTCGTAGGGGAGCGTACACTGAAGCTTTCTTT. J is TRBJ1-1 and V is TRBV18, with D tentatively TRBD1 (5 bases). CDR1 is KGHSH, CDR2 LQKENI, per germline. Between the trimmed V and J ends, which lost 2 bases and 3 bases, there was a span of 19 bases. The CDR3 length is 17 residues.

V gene TRBV9 combines with J gene TRBJ1-2; 7 positions match TRBD1. The V and J ends lost 7 bases and 6 bases, in that order; junction bases with no gene match: 9. The CDR3 has 13 residues. In germline, CDR1 is SGDLS, CDR2 YYNGEE. DNA of the CDR3: TGTGCCAGCCCCCAGGGGGGCGTCGATGGCTACACCTTC. It specifies CASPQGGVDGYTF.

Turning to this clonotype: This may come from a read error, since a much larger clone is one base off. J is TRBJ1-2 and V is TRBV6-2 or TRBV6-3; D call uncertain. Germline V gene sequence: CDR1 MNHEY, CDR2 SVGEGT. The CDR3 is 16 residues long. The CDR3 spells CTSSGPQRTADYGYTF. CDR3 nucleotides: TGTACCAGCAGTGGTCCACAGCGGACTGCCGACTATGGCTACACCTTC.

The chain recombines TRBV6-1 with TRBJ1-3, with D perhaps TRBD1 (5 bases). CDR3 length: 16 amino acids. V lost 0 bases, J lost 0 bases, and 9 bases lay in between. Germline V lookup: CDR1 MNHNS, CDR2 SASEGT. The CDR3 spells CASSEARQISGNTIYF. CDR3 nucleotide sequence: TGTGCCAGCAGTGAAGCCCGACAGATCTCTGGAAACACCATATATTTT.

The chain has TRBV11-2 and TRBJ2-3; D gene ambiguous. Germline CDR1 and CDR2: SGHAT and FQNNGV. V was clipped by 5 bases and J by 0 bases, with 12 bases between them. This CDR3 contains 15 residues. CDR3 sequence (DNA): TGTGCCAGCAGCCCACACTCCTTTAGCACAGATACGCAGTATTTT. This translates into CASSPHSFSTDTQYF. The complete variable domain, with remaining parts taken from reference TRBV11-2 and TRBJ2-3, reads EAGVAQSPRYKIIEKRQSVAFWCNPISGHATLYWYQQILGQGPKLLIQFQNNGVVDDSQLPKDRFSAERLKGVDSTLKIQPAKLEDSAVYLCASSPHSFSTDTQYFGPGTRLTVL.

Concerning this clonotype: One junction end does not reproduce the germline sequence, and a read error may be involved. The chain is built from TRBV11-2 and TRBJ1-6; D is ambiguous. The CDR3 length is 15 residues. Germline CDR1 is SGHAT and CDR2 is FQNNGV. The CDR3 bases are TGTGCCAGCAGTTTAGAACCGGGTCTTAATTCACCCCTCCACTTT. Encoded protein: CASSLEPGLNSPLHF.

The V gene is TRBV11-2, the J gene TRBJ2-7, with 14 bases fitting TRBD2. This CDR3 is built from 17 residues. Germline lookup yields CDR1 SGHAT and CDR2 FQNNGV. The V and J ends lost 5 bases and 10 bases, in that order; junction bases with no gene match: 16. The CDR3 nucleotides read TGTGCCAGCAGCCGACTCCGCGCGGGACTAGCGGGAGCTGAACAGTACTTC. This encodes CASSRLRAGLAGAEQYF. The full variable domain, completed using reference TRBV11-2 and TRBJ2-7, is EAGVAQSPRYKIIEKRQSVAFWCNPISGHATLYWYQQILGQGPKLLIQFQNNGVVDDSQLPKDRFSAERLKGVDSTLKIQPAKLEDSAVYLCASSRLRAGLAGAEQYFGPGTRLTVT.